These 21 T cell receptor beta chains were all obtained from the same sample, sequenced in a study of human T cells and chemical hapten exposure. TCRdb redid the calling of the RACE reads with MiXCR, one entry per CDR3 protein. The sample holds around 130,000 distinct CDR3 sequences, approximately 10% seen once. This sample's time point: healthy volunteer bleed at 2 weeks. Total RNA came from unfractionated whole blood. The sample comprised whole blood. Receptors originate from a male donor in good health. Some clones in this sample may be carry-over from other donors' samples.

This rearrangement joins TRBV6-2 or TRBV6-3 to TRBJ2-3, with 8 nucleotides matching TRBD2. The V gene's germline CDR1 is MNHEY and CDR2 SVGEGT. The V and J ends lost 2 bases and 2 bases, in that order; junction bases with no gene match: 6. The CDR3 covers 16 residues. CDR3 in DNA: TGTGCCAGCAGTTACCGGGGGGGGGGCCTCACAGATACGCAGTATTTT. Its translation is CASSYRGGGLTDTQYF.

A few counts support this clonotype. This chain connects TRBV7-9 to TRBJ2-7, with 9 bases fitting TRBD2. The V gene's germline CDR1 is SEHNR and CDR2 FQNEAQ (reference sequence). The CDR3 extends over 18 amino acids. Unmatched junction bases numbered 10, after V lost 1 base and J lost 0 bases. CDR3 coding DNA: TGTGCCAGCAGCTTAGGGCCCCGGAATAGCGGGAGCTCCTACGAGCAGTACTTC. As protein: CASSLGPRNSGSSYEQYF.

The rearrangement uses TRBV9 and TRBJ1-6; 7 bases match TRBD1. The germline gives CDR1 SGDLS, CDR2 YYNGEE. With V trimmed by 4 bases and J by 7 bases, 8 bases remained unmatched. The CDR3 contains 15 residues. CDR3: CASSSQGELNSPLHF. For the CDR3, the DNA is TGTGCCAGCAGCAGCCAGGGGGAACTAAATTCACCCCTCCACTTT.

This clonotype was counted ten times or more. The J gene is TRBJ1-1, the V gene TRBV29-1; D not certain. Germline CDR1 SQVTM, CDR2 ANQGSEA. Trimming cost V 5 bases and J 4 bases, with 14 bases left between them. The CDR3 length is 13 residues. In nucleotides, the CDR3 is TGCAGCGTTCACTCACAGTATAGCACTGAAGCTTTCTTT. Its translation: CSVHSQYSTEAFF.

This rearrangement joins TRBV20-1 to TRBJ1-2; 7 positions match TRBD1. CDR1 and CDR2 from the germline V gene are DFQATT and SNEGSKA (reference sequence). CDR3 length: 14 amino acids. The V segment lost 0 bases and the J segment 2 bases; nucleotides outside the gene matches: 3. DNA for the CDR3: TGCAGTGCTAGAGAATCGGGACAGAACTATGGCTACACCTTC. This encodes CSARESGQNYGYTF.

Concerning this clonotype: One end of the junction varies from germline; a read error may be responsible. The chain links TRBV6-5 to TRBJ2-2, with TRBD2 identical over 9 bases. CDR3 size: 15 residues. Germline CDR1 and CDR2: MNHEY and SVGAGI. The CDR3: CTSSYLAGDTGELFF. CDR3 DNA: TGTACCAGCAGTTACTTAGCGGGAGATACCGGGGAGCTGTTTTTT.

The rearrangement uses TRBV5-1 and TRBJ1-4; D possibly corresponds to TRBD1 (6 bases). The CDR3 sequence is 13 residues long. The V and J ends lost 6 bases and 8 bases respectively, with 14 bases between them. The germline V gene encodes CDR1 SGHRS and CDR2 YFSETQ. CDR3 coding DNA: TGCGCCAGCACCCCGCCAGGGGAGGAAAAACTGTTTTTT. Protein sequence: CASTPPGEEKLFF.

This clonotype was found a few times. One junction end does not reproduce the germline sequence, and a read error may be involved. V gene TRBV7-9 combines with J gene TRBJ1-5; D is possibly TRBD1 (5 bases). The germline gives CDR1 SEHNR, CDR2 FQNEAQ (reference sequence). The CDR3 sequence is 16 residues long. For the CDR3, the DNA is TGTGCCAGCAGCCCTGGGACTTCCGAGGGCAACCAGCCCCAGCATTTT. Protein: CASSPGTSEGNQPQHF.

This clonotype appeared a few times. The V call is TRBV3-1, the J call TRBJ2-7; a possible D gene is TRBD1 (6 bases). V gave up 4 bases and J gave up 1 base, with 11 bases separating them. The CDR3 is 14 amino acids. The germline gives CDR1 LGHDT, CDR2 YNNKEL (reference sequence). The chain's CDR3 is CASSRGQYSYEQYF. As DNA, the CDR3 is TGTGCCAGCAGCCGAGGACAGTATTCCTACGAGCAGTACTTC.

This clonotype was counted a few times. The chain employs TRBV6-5 and TRBJ1-2; D is ambiguous. The CDR3 runs to 11 residues. V was shortened by 6 bases and J by 14 bases, with 16 bases between the two germline ends. CDR1 MNHEY and CDR2 SVGAGI come from the germline V gene. The CDR3 nucleotides read TGTGCCAGCAGCTCCCTGTCCCGCTGGACCTTC. This sequence encodes CASSSLSRWTF.

This clonotype was detected many times. The V gene is TRBV5-4, the J gene TRBJ2-1; D uncertain. The germline V gene encodes CDR1 SGHNT and CDR2 YYREEE (reference sequence). The CDR3 totals 16 residues. V lost 0 bases and J 0 bases, leaving 10 bases between the germline ends. This CDR3 reads CASSLAGLSSYNEQFF. The CDR3 DNA reads as TGTGCCAGCAGCTTGGCGGGCCTAAGCTCCTACAATGAGCAGTTCTTC.

This clonotype was observed a handful of times. The gene calls are TRBV12-5 and TRBJ2-3; the D is unclear. Trimming shortened V by 6 bases and J by 2 bases, and 15 bases separated the two germline ends. CDR1 LGHNT and CDR2 FRNRAP come from the germline V gene. The CDR3 covers 15 residues. The CDR3 is CASGWGIPNTDTQYF. The DNA of the CDR3 is TGTGCTAGTGGCTGGGGAATTCCTAACACAGATACGCAGTATTTT.

This clonotype was observed a few times. This chain links TRBV27 with TRBJ1-5, with TRBD1 identical over 9 bases. CDR3 length equals 14 residues. In germline, CDR1 is MNHEY, CDR2 SMNVEV (reference sequence). Trimming cost V 5 bases and J 5 bases; bases outside gene matches: 4. CDR3 coding DNA: TGTGCCAGCAGTAAGGGACAGGGCGATCAGCCCCAGCATTTT. Protein: CASSKGQGDQPQHF.

This clonotype was counted many times. This chain uses TRBV5-1 with TRBJ2-1, with 11 nucleotides matching TRBD1. The CDR3 has 15 amino acids. Germline V gives CDR1 SGHRS, CDR2 YFSETQ. V was pared by 2 bases and J by 6 bases, with 4 bases of the junction left unmatched. CDR3 sequence reads: CASSFRDRGVNEQFF. The CDR3 DNA reads TGCGCCAGCAGCTTCCGGGACAGGGGGGTCAATGAGCAGTTCTTC.

This sequence joins TRBV6-2 or TRBV6-3 and TRBJ1-1, with 9 bases aligning to TRBD1. With 2 bases clipped from V and 5 bases from J, the junction kept 3 bases outside the gene matches. The germline V gene encodes CDR1 MNHEY and CDR2 SVGEGT. This CDR3 has 14 residues. The CDR3 loop is CASSYGTGSTEAFF. DNA of the CDR3: TGTGCCAGCAGTTACGGGACAGGGAGTACTGAAGCTTTCTTT.

The CDR3 nucleotides are TGCAGTACTCGAGGGAAGGTCACAGGGCTGGGGCCTGAAGCTTTCTTT. It encodes CSTRGKVTGLGPEAFF. J is TRBJ1-1 and V is TRBV20-1; tentative D call: TRBD1 (6 bases). The germline CDR1 and CDR2 sequences are DFQATT and SNEGSKA (reference sequence). The CDR3 runs 16 residues. The ends were cut back, 8 bases at V and 6 bases at J, with 28 bases in the middle.

The gene calls are TRBV10-3 and TRBJ1-2, with 8 bases aligning to TRBD1. Germline lookup yields CDR1 ENHRY and CDR2 SYGVKD. This CDR3 region has 15 residues. V lost 2 bases, J lost 2 bases, and 4 bases stayed unmatched. The CDR3 bases are TGTGCCATCAGTGAGACAGGGGGAGAGAACTATGGCTACACCTTC. Protein product: CAISETGGENYGYTF.

This clonotype was picked up many times. The V and J genes are TRBV4-2 and TRBJ1-4, with D perhaps matching TRBD1 (5 bases). Germline CDR1 reads LGHNA; CDR2 reads YNFKEQ. V was shortened by 1 base and J by 7 bases, with 10 bases between the two germline ends. The CDR3 has 14 amino acids. The CDR3 region is CASSQVGGGEKLFF. CDR3 coding DNA: TGTGCCAGCAGCCAAGTGGGTGGGGGTGAAAAACTGTTTTTT.

This sequence joins TRBV3-1 and TRBJ1-2; unclear D gene. From germline, CDR1 is LGHDT and CDR2 YNNKEL (reference sequence). The V and J ends lost 1 base and 8 bases respectively, with 8 bases between them. The CDR3 consists of 12 residues. The CDR3 protein is CASSQGEGGYTF. CDR3 bases: TGTGCCAGCAGCCAAGGTGAAGGAGGCTACACCTTC.

This clonotype has a handful of counts. The V and J genes are TRBV12-3 or TRBV12-4 and TRBJ2-2; D ambiguous. The CDR3 loop spans 15 amino acids. Trimming pared 2 bases from V and 1 base from J, leaving 8 bases between. In DNA form, the CDR3 reads TGTGCCAGCAGTTTATTAGGGTTGAACACCGGGGAGCTGTTTTTT. Its translation is CASSLLGLNTGELFF.

This clonotype was observed many times. The chain links TRBV7-9 to TRBJ1-3, with no clear D. The CDR3 loop spans 14 amino acids. The V and J ends lost 6 bases and 4 bases respectively, with 13 bases between them. The germline CDR1 and CDR2 sequences are SEHNR and FQNEAQ (reference sequence). The CDR3 DNA follows: TGTGCCAGCAGGCCCGTTCCTACCGGAAACACCATATATTTT. Protein sequence: CASRPVPTGNTIYF.